A selection of T cell receptor beta chains follows, all from one sample in a study of T cells in Graves' hyperthyroidism and ophthalmopathy. MiXCR, applied by TCRdb to the multiplex PCR reads, yields one record per CDR3 protein. Among more than 500,000 distinct CDR3 sequences, about 46% were seen once, and the ten largest hold about two fifths. The material sequenced was peripheral blood or thyroid tissue (not recorded which). All receptors derive from an adult woman with Graves' disease, either hyperthyroidism or ophthalmopathy (not recorded which). The CDR3 runs from the conserved cysteine through the conserved F or W. The D gene is left open where the match is weak. Size tells how often a clone was seen (once, few, many) or the class of an expanded clone, and some rows leave it out.

-,-,TRBJ1-2,TRBV9,TGTGCCAGCAGCGTATTTACGGGGGCGCGAGGCTACACCTTC,CASSVFTGARGYTF
-,few,TRBJ1-1,TRBV11-2,TGTGCCAGCAGCTTAGAGCGGGGATTTCCTGAAGCTTTCTTT,CASSLERGFPEAFF
-,many,TRBJ2-2,TRBV19,TGTGCCAGTAGTAGGACCAGGGGGGTTATCGGGGAGCTGTTTTTT,CASSRTRGVIGELFF
-,-,TRBJ2-5,TRBV28,TGTGCCAGCAGTTTACGCCGGGGTGGAGAGACCCAGTACTTC,CASSLRRGGETQYF
-,-,TRBJ1-5,TRBV10-3,TGTGCCATCAGTGAGTCGGGGGGGGGCCAAAATCAGCCCCAGCATTTT,CAISESGGGQNQPQHF
-,many,TRBJ1-1,TRBV10-3,TGTGCCATCAGTAGGCAGGGTATGAACACTGAAGCTTTCTTT,CAISRQGMNTEAFF
TRBD1,-,TRBJ1-5,TRBV24-1,TGTGCCACCAGTGAGGCCGGGACAGGAACGGATCAGCCCCAGCATTTT,CATSEAGTGTDQPQHF
-,many,TRBJ2-2,TRBV7-2,TGTGCCAGCAGCCGTATGGCGGGACCCGGGGAGCTGTTTTTT,CASSRMAGPGELFF
TRBD1,-,TRBJ1-5,TRBV29-1,TGCAGCGGACAGGGGGCGGGAACCAATCAGCCCCAGCATTTT,CSGQGAGTNQPQHF
-,-,TRBJ1-1,TRBV2,TGTGCCAGCGGGGGGCCGCGGGTGGGCACTGAAGCTTTCTTT,CASGGPRVGTEAFF
TRBD1,many,TRBJ2-7,TRBV29-1,TGCAGCGTCGAGGGACAGGGGGGATACGAGCAGTACTTC,CSVEGQGGYEQYF
-,-,TRBJ1-1,TRBV20-1,TGCAGTGCTAGAGATCGAGAGACGACTGAAGCTTTCTTT,CSARDRETTEAFF
-,-,TRBJ2-5,TRBV10-3,TGTGCCAGCAGTTTCACGCAGGGCGAGACCCAGTACTTC,CASSFTQGETQYF
-,-,TRBJ2-5,TRBV6-5,TGTGCCAGCAGTTACGGGTTGCCAGGGGCGGAGACCCAGTACTTC,CASSYGLPGAETQYF
-,many,TRBJ2-1,TRBV24-1,TGTGCCACCAGTCGGGGTTCGTACAATGAGCAGTTCTTC,CATSRGSYNEQFF
TRBD1,many,TRBJ1-6,TRBV25-1,TGTGCCAGCAGTGAACGACAGGGTTCCGGTTATAATTCACCCCTCCACTTT,CASSERQGSGYNSPLHF
-,-,TRBJ2-7,TRBV29-1,TGCAGCGTTGAAGACAGGGGCAAGACCTACGAGCAGTACTTC,CSVEDRGKTYEQYF
TRBD1,-,TRBJ2-5,TRBV20-1,TGCAGCCCCACAGGGGGCGGTGAGACCCAGTACTTC,CSPTGGGETQYF
-,few,TRBJ2-6,TRBV12-3/TRBV12-4,TGTGCCAGCAGCTTGGAGGGGGCCAACGTCCTGACTTTC,CASSLEGANVLTF
-,-,TRBJ1-2,TRBV29-1,TGCAGCGTTGGGCGGGAGACAATTTCTAACTATGGCTACACCTTC,CSVGRETISNYGYTF
-,many,TRBJ2-5,TRBV18,TGTGCCAGCTCACCACCGGGAGAGACCCAGTACTTC,CASSPPGETQYF
TRBD2,-,TRBJ2-5,TRBV29-1,TGCAGCGTACTGCCTAGCGGGAGGGCGGGAGAGACCCAGTACTTC,CSVLPSGRAGETQYF
-,-,TRBJ1-1,TRBV7-9,TGTGCCAGCAGCGGGGCTCCGCGAGGGAACACTGAAGCTTTCTTT,CASSGAPRGNTEAFF
-,-,TRBJ1-1,TRBV10-3,TGTGCCATCAGTGAGTACAGCGTCGCCTGGACGCCGAACACTGAAGCTTTCTTT,CAISEYSVAWTPNTEAFF
-,-,TRBJ2-7,TRBV7-8,TGTGCCAGCAGCGACGCCGACTTGGACGAGCAGTACTTC,CASSDADLDEQYF
TRBD1,many,TRBJ1-1,TRBV7-7,TGTGCCAGCAGCAGAGACAGGGGTACTGAAGCTTTCTTT,CASSRDRGTEAFF
TRBD1,-,TRBJ2-7,TRBV14,TGTGCCAGCAGCCGGCCGCAACAGGGGTACTACGAGCAGTACTTC,CASSRPQQGYYEQYF
-,many,TRBJ1-4,TRBV19,TGTGCCAGTAGCCCGGGACACCAGAATGAAAAACTGTTTTTT,CASSPGHQNEKLFF
-,many,TRBJ1-1,TRBV28,TGTGCCTGCTCCGGAGACACTGAAGCTTTCTTT,CACSGDTEAFF
-,few,TRBJ1-5,TRBV15,TGTGCCACCAGTCCAGGGAGGGTTGGCAATCAGCCCCAGCATTTT,CATSPGRVGNQPQHF
-,few,TRBJ1-4,TRBV29-1,TGCAGCGTTGGGAAGGGGCCTAATGAAAAACTGTTTTTT,CSVGKGPNEKLFF
-,-,TRBJ2-5,TRBV7-2,TGTGCCAGCAGCCCTGTCGGAGGGACAGTTGTTTCCTACAATGAGCAGTACTTC,CASSPVGGTVVSYNEQYF
TRBD1,many,TRBJ1-6,TRBV24-1,TGTGCCACCAGTGATTCTCCGGGACAGGGTAATGGATCACCCCTCCACTTT,CATSDSPGQGNGSPLHF
-,few,TRBJ2-5,TRBV20-1,TGCAGTGCTAGAGGGATGCGCCAAGAGACCCAGTACTTC,CSARGMRQETQYF
TRBD1,once,TRBJ1-5,TRBV6-6,TGTGCCAGCAGTTACGAGGGACAGGGGGGACTTGGGCCCCAGCATTTT,CASSYEGQGGLGPQHF
-,-,TRBJ1-2,TRBV7-9,TGTGCCAGCAGTTCTTGGCCGGCGACTGACTATGGCTACACCTTC,CASSSWPATDYGYTF
-,-,TRBJ2-1,TRBV29-1,TGCAGCGTTGAAAGTGGGCGGGGTAGGCAGTTCTTC,CSVESGRGRQFF
-,many,TRBJ2-7,TRBV4-2,TGTGCCAGCAGCCAAGATCTTACCGGACCACGGGAGCAGTACTTC,CASSQDLTGPREQYF
TRBD1,-,TRBJ1-6,TRBV11-2,TGTGCCAGCAGCTTAGTGGGACAGAGGCATTCACCCCTCCACTTT,CASSLVGQRHSPLHF
TRBD1,-,TRBJ1-4,TRBV2,TGTGCCAGCAGTGCGAGCGGGACAGCTAATGAAAAACTGTTTTTT,CASSASGTANEKLFF
TRBD1,-,TRBJ1-2,TRBV7-2,TGCGCCAGCAGCCGGGGACAGGGGGTTCCCTATGGCTACACCTTC,CASSRGQGVPYGYTF
-,many,TRBJ2-2,TRBV29-1,TGCAGCGTTGGCCACAGTTACAACACCGGGGAGCTGTTTTTT,CSVGHSYNTGELFF
-,few,TRBJ1-3,TRBV20-1,TGCAGTGCCCGAAGTCGGACAGTCGGCGACACCATATATTTT,CSARSRTVGDTIYF
-,many,TRBJ1-4,TRBV7-3,TGTGCCAGCAGCAAGGCCAAGGATGAAAAACTGTTTTTT,CASSKAKDEKLFF
-,once,TRBJ2-7,TRBV7-6,TGTGCCAGCAGCTTATTGGACACCAACGAGCAGTACTTC,CASSLLDTNEQYF
-,many,TRBJ2-2,TRBV5-1,TGCGCCAGCAGCTTGGGAGGGAACACCGGGGAGCTGTTTTTT,CASSLGGNTGELFF
-,-,TRBJ2-5,TRBV20-1,TGCAGTGCCAGCAGCTGGGACATCAAAGAGACCCAGTACTTC,CSASSWDIKETQYF
-,-,TRBJ1-1,TRBV3-1,TGTGCCAGCAGCCCCCGGGACACCATGAACACTGAAGCTTTCTTT,CASSPRDTMNTEAFF